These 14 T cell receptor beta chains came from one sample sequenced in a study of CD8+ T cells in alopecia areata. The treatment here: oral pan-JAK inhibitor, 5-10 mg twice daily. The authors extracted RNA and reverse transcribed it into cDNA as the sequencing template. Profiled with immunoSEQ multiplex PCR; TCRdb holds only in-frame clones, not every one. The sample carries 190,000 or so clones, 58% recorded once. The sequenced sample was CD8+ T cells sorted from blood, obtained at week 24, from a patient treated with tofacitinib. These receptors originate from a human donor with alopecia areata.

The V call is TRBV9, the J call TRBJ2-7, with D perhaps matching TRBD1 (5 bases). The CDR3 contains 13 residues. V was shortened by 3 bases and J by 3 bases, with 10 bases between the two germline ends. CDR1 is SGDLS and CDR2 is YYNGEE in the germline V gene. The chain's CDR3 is CASSEGSDYEQYF. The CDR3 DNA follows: TGTGCCAGCAGCGAGGGGTCGGACTACGAGCAGTACTTC. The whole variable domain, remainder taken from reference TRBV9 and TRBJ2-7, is DSGVTQTPKHLITATGQRVTLRCSPRSGDLSVYWYQQSLDQGLQFLIQYYNGEERAKGNILERFSAQQFPDLHSELNLSSLELGDSALYFCASSEGSDYEQYFGPGTRLTVT.

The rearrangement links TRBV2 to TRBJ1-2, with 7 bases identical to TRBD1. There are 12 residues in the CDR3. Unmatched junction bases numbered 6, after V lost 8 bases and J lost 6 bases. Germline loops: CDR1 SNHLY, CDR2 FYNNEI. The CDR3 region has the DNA TGTGCCAGCCTTAGGACAGGCGATGGCTACACCTTC. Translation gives CASLRTGDGYTF.

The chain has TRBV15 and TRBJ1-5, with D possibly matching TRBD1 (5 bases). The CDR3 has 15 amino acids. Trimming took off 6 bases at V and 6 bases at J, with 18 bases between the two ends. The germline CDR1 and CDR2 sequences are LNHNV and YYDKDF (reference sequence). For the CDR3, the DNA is TGTGCCACCAGGGTTGCTCAGGGCATAAGTCAGCCCCAGCATTTT. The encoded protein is CATRVAQGISQPQHF. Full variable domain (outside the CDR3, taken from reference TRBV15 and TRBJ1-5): DAMVIQNPRYQVTQFGKPVTLSCSQTLNHNVMYWYQQKSSQAPKLLFHYYDKDFNNEADTPDNFQSRRPNTSFCFLDIRSPGLGDTAMYLCATRVAQGISQPQHFGDGTRLSIL.

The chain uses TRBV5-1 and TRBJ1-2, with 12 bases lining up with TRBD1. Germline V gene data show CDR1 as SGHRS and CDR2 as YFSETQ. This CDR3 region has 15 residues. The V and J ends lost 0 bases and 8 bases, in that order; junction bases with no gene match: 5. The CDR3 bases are TGCGCCAGCAGCTTGGGATCCGGGACAGGGGGCGGCTACACCTTC. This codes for CASSLGSGTGGGYTF. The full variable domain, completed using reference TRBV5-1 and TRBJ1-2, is KAGVTQTPRYLIKTRGQQVTLSCSPISGHRSVSWYQQTPGQGLQFLFEYFSETQRNKGNFPGRFSGRQFSNSRSEMNVSTLELGDSALYLCASSLGSGTGGGYTFGSGTRLTVV.

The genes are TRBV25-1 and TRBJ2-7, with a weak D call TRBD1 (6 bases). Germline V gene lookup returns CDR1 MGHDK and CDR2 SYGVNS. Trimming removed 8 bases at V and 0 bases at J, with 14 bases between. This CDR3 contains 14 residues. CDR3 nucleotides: TGTGCCAGCGGCAACACAGGGAGCTCCTACGAGCAGTACTTC. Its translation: CASGNTGSSYEQYF.

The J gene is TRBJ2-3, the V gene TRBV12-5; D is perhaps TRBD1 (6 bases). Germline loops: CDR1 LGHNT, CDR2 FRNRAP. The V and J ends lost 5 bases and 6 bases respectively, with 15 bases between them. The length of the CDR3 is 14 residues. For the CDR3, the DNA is TGTGCTAGTGGTAACCTGGGGGCCATGGATACGCAGTATTTT. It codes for CASGNLGAMDTQYF.

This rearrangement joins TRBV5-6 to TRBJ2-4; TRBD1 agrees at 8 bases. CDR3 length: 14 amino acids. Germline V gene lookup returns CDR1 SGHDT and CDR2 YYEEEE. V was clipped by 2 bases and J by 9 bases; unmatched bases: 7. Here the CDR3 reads CASSLGQGGIIQYF. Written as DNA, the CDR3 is TGTGCCAGCAGCTTAGGACAGGGAGGAATCATTCAGTACTTC.

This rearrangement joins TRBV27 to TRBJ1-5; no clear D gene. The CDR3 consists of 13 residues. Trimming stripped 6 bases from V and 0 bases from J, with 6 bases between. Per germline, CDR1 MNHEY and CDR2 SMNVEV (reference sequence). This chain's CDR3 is CASRRGSNQPQHF. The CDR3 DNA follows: TGTGCCAGCAGGCGAGGTAGCAATCAGCCCCAGCATTTT.

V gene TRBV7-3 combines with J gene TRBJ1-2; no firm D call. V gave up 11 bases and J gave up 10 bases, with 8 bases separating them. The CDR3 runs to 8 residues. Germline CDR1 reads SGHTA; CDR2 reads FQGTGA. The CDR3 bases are TGTGCCTCACCGCCCTACACCTTC. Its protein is CASPPYTF. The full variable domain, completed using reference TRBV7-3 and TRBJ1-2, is GAGVSQTPSNKVTEKGKYVELRCDPISGHTALYWYRQSLGQGPEFLIYFQGTGAADDSGLPNDRFFAVRPEGSVSTLKIQRTERGDSAVYLCASPPYTFGSGTRLTVV.

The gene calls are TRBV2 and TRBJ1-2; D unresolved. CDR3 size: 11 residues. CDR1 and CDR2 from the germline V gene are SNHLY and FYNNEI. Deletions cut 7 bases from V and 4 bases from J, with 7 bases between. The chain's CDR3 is CASTTRYGYTF. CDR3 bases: TGTGCCAGCACTACTCGCTATGGCTACACCTTC.

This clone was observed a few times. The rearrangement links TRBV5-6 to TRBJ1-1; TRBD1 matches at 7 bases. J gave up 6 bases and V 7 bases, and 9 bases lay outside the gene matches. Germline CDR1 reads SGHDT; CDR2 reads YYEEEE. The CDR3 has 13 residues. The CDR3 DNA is TGTGCCAGCCAACTTGGACAGGCGCCTGAAGCTTTCTTT. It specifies CASQLGQAPEAFF.

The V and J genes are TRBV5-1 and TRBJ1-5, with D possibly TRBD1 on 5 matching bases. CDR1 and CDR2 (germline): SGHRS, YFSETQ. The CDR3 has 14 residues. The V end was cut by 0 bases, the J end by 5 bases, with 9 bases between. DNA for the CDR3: TGCGCCAGCAGCTTGGCTGTAGGGGATCAGCCCCAGCATTTT. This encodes CASSLAVGDQPQHF.

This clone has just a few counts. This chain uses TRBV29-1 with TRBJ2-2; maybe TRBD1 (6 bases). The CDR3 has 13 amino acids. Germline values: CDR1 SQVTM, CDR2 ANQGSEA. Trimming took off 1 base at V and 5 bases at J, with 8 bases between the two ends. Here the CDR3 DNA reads TGCAGCGTTGAAGGAACAGGGACCGGGGAGCTGTTTTTT. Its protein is CSVEGTGTGELFF.

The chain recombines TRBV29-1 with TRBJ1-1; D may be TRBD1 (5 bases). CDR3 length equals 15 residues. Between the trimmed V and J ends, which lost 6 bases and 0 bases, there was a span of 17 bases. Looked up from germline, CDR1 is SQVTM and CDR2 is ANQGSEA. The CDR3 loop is CSVNHFKGLNTEAFF. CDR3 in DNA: TGCAGCGTGAACCATTTTAAGGGGTTGAACACTGAAGCTTTCTTT.